Below, 16 T cell receptor beta chains from the same sample are listed, as sequenced in a study of shared clonotypes between healthy human individuals. Profiled with immunoSEQ multiplex PCR; TCRdb holds only in-frame clones, not every one. The table lists about 2,100,000 clones, 85% to 95% of them singletons. CD45RO-negative, CCR7-positively selected cells formed the naive CD8 fraction, excluding terminally differentiated effector memory CD45RA+ cells. Source material: naive CD8+ T cells from PBMCs. These receptors all come from a man between 18 and 35 years old in good health. Some clones in this sample may be carry-over from other donors' samples.

The V call is TRBV10-2, the J call TRBJ2-7; D gene uncertain. The CDR3 length is 13 residues. The V end was cut by 2 bases, the J end by 2 bases, with 7 bases between. CDR1 WSHSY and CDR2 SAAADI come from the germline V gene. CDR3 nucleotide sequence: TGCGCCAGCAGTGAGGCTGGAACCTACGAGCAGTACTTC. It specifies CASSEAGTYEQYF.

This sequence joins TRBV27 and TRBJ2-7; 11 positions agree with TRBD1. This CDR3 contains 15 residues. Germline V gene data show CDR1 as MNHEY and CDR2 as SMNVEV (reference sequence). The V segment lost 5 bases and the J segment 4 bases; nucleotides outside the gene matches: 7. CDR3 sequence (DNA): TGTGCCAGCAGTCAGAGGACAGGGGGCTTGTACGAGCAGTACTTC. It codes for CASSQRTGGLYEQYF.

This chain connects TRBV27 to TRBJ2-7; 7 bases are shared with TRBD2. The CDR3 loop spans 14 amino acids. V lost 6 bases to trimming and J lost 5 bases; unmatched junction nucleotides: 10. CDR1 is MNHEY and CDR2 is SMNVEV in the germline V gene (reference sequence). CDR3 in DNA: TGTGCCAGCAGCTTGGGCGGGAGTTACCACGAGCAGTACTTC. It specifies CASSLGGSYHEQYF.

The chain combines TRBV7-8 with TRBJ1-5; tentatively, D is TRBD1 (5 bases). The CDR3 contains 16 residues. The germline CDR1 and CDR2 sequences are SGHVS and FQNEAQ. Trimming pared 1 base from V and 3 bases from J, leaving 13 bases between. CDR3: CASSLGLKGANQPQHF. The CDR3 coding sequence is TGTGCCAGCAGCTTAGGGTTGAAAGGGGCCAATCAGCCCCAGCATTTT.

This chain uses TRBV27 with TRBJ2-7; TRBD2 aligns across 8 bases. The length of the CDR3 is 16 residues. V lost 8 bases to trimming and J lost 1 base; unmatched junction nucleotides: 13. Germline CDR1 and CDR2: MNHEY and SMNVEV (reference sequence). CDR3 protein: CASFPSIIAGSYEQYF. The CDR3 DNA is TGTGCCAGCTTCCCATCGATCATAGCGGGGTCCTACGAGCAGTACTTC.

The chain combines TRBV15 with TRBJ1-4; TRBD1 aligns across 9 bases. CDR1 is LNHNV and CDR2 is YYDKDF in the germline V gene (reference sequence). The CDR3 extends over 16 amino acids. The junction had 5 bases not matched to a gene; V was cut back by 4 bases and J by 2 bases. CDR3 sequence reads: CATSTTGGWTNEKLFF. CDR3 DNA: TGTGCCACCAGCACCACAGGGGGCTGGACTAATGAAAAACTGTTTTTT.

The J gene is TRBJ2-5, the V gene TRBV12-5; D is possibly TRBD1 (6 bases). The CDR3 spans 18 residues. Trimming took off 1 base at V and 0 bases at J, with 18 bases between the two ends. Germline V gives CDR1 LGHNT, CDR2 FRNRAP. The CDR3 is CASGLGFLDSPDQETQYF. Written as DNA, the CDR3 is TGTGCTAGTGGTTTGGGGTTTTTGGACAGCCCGGACCAAGAGACCCAGTACTTC.

A single count supports this clone. The CDR3 DNA is TGCGCCAGCAGGGGATTGACAGGGGGCACAGATACGCAGTATTTT. As protein: CASRGLTGGTDTQYF. The chain is built from TRBV10-2 and TRBJ2-3; 8 nucleotides agree with TRBD1. V trimming: 6 bases; J trimming: 1 base; junction bases outside the gene matches: 6. Germline V gene sequence: CDR1 WSHSY, CDR2 SAAADI. This CDR3 is built from 15 residues.

The chain has TRBV25-1 and TRBJ1-1, with a possible D match to TRBD1 (5 bases). CDR3 length equals 13 residues. V lost 6 bases, J lost 5 bases, and 13 bases lay in between. In germline, CDR1 is MGHDK, CDR2 SYGVNS. CDR3 residues: CASRSGGRTEAFF. The CDR3 nucleotides are TGTGCCAGCAGAAGTGGGGGAAGGACTGAAGCTTTCTTT.

V usage is TRBV5-6 and J usage is TRBJ1-2; 12 positions agree with TRBD1. J lost 7 bases, V lost 4 bases, and 5 bases had no gene match. This CDR3 has 14 residues. In germline, CDR1 is SGHDT, CDR2 YYEEEE. CDR3 sequence: CASSQGTGGPGYTF. The CDR3 DNA follows: TGTGCCAGCAGCCAAGGGACAGGGGGCCCTGGCTACACCTTC.

This chain links TRBV5-6 with TRBJ2-3, with no clear D. Deletions cut 2 bases from V and 4 bases from J, with 11 bases between. Germline CDR1 reads SGHDT; CDR2 reads YYEEEE. The CDR3 covers 14 residues. CDR3 in amino acids: CASSLGYNADTQYF. CDR3 sequence (DNA): TGTGCCAGCAGCTTAGGGTACAATGCAGATACGCAGTATTTT.

The chain employs TRBV6-5 and TRBJ1-2, with 8 bases fitting TRBD1. This CDR3 comprises 16 residues. Germline V gives CDR1 MNHEY, CDR2 SVGAGI. After removal of 0 bases from V and 6 bases from J, the junction contained 9 bases not matched to a gene. The CDR3 DNA follows: TGTGCCAGCAGTTACTCGATGGCCAGGGGGCCAGATGGCTACACCTTC. Amino acids: CASSYSMARGPDGYTF.

The chain joins TRBV4-3 to TRBJ1-2; possible D gene TRBD1, 5 bases. Germline-derived CDR1 and CDR2 are LGHNA and YSLEER. The CDR3 runs 15 residues. Trimming removed 0 bases from V and 3 bases from J, with 11 bases in between. The CDR3 DNA reads as TGCGCCAGCAGCCAAGAAGCACAGGCGTACTATGGCTACACCTTC. It encodes CASSQEAQAYYGYTF.

The chain recombines TRBV10-3 with TRBJ2-7, with a possible D match to TRBD1 (6 bases). CDR1 and CDR2 from the germline V gene are ENHRY and SYGVKD. With 6 bases removed from V and 7 bases from J, the gap between germline ends came to 16 bases. The CDR3 totals 13 residues. CDR3 in DNA: TGTGCCATCAGACTGGGACACGGGTTGGAGCAGTACTTC. It is translated as CAIRLGHGLEQYF.

This chain joins TRBV19 and TRBJ1-5; D is undetermined. Germline V gene lookup returns CDR1 LNHDA and CDR2 SQIVND (reference sequence). The CDR3 contains 17 residues. Trimming took 4 bases from V and 0 from J, leaving 16 bases between them. The DNA for the CDR3 is TGTGCCAGTAGTAATGGCAGGACCCGGGGTAGCAATCAGCCCCAGCATTTT. This translates into CASSNGRTRGSNQPQHF. The full variable domain, rest sourced from reference TRBV19 and TRBJ1-5, is DGGITQSPKYLFRKEGQNVTLSCEQNLNHDAMYWYRQDPGQGLRLIYYSQIVNDFQKGDIAEGYSVSREKKESFPLTVTSAQKNPTAFYLCASSNGRTRGSNQPQHFGDGTRLSIL.

The J gene is TRBJ2-3, the V gene TRBV27, with D unclear. The CDR3 spans 15 residues. The ends were cut back, 5 bases at V and 4 bases at J, with 16 bases in the middle. The germline V gene encodes CDR1 MNHEY and CDR2 SMNVEV (reference sequence). The CDR3 DNA reads TGTGCCAGCAGTCTTTGGGCGGCCGAGGCAGATACGCAGTATTTT. Its translation is CASSLWAAEADTQYF.